One sample yielded the 25 T cell receptor beta chains listed below, sequenced in a study of cytomegalovirus exposure and HLA in healthy donors. Researchers ran the PCR with 60 Vbeta and 13 Jbeta primers. This table comes from immunoSEQ multiplex PCR, and its TCRdb copy is limited to in-frame clones, with some not included. The sample yields 160,000 or so clones, roughly 80% seen once. The specimen sequenced was PBMCs. Receptors were obtained from a man in his forties in good health and CMV-seronegative.

In this sample, this clone turned up once. This chain connects TRBV7-8 to TRBJ2-1; perhaps TRBD2 as D (5 bases). The CDR3 totals 16 residues. Germline V gene sequence: CDR1 SGHVS, CDR2 FQNEAQ. Trimming cost V 1 base and J 4 bases, with 14 bases left between them. The CDR3 is CASSLGSSGIYNEQFF. DNA for the CDR3: TGTGCCAGCAGCTTAGGATCCAGCGGAATTTACAATGAGCAGTTCTTC. Based on the CDR3 plus reference TRBV7-8 and TRBJ2-1, the full variable domain is GAGVSQSPRYKVAKRGQDVALRCDPISGHVSLFWYQQALGQGPEFLTYFQNEAQLDKSGLPSDRFFAERPEGSVSTLKIQRTQQEDSAVYLCASSLGSSGIYNEQFFGPGTRLTVL.

The rearrangement joins TRBV28 to TRBJ2-3, with a possible D match to TRBD2 (6 bases). The V and J ends lost 6 bases and 2 bases respectively, with 21 bases between them. The CDR3 is 17 residues long. Germline V lookup: CDR1 MDHEN, CDR2 SYDVKM. CDR3 sequence reads: CASSQTLRDDTTDTQYF. The DNA for the CDR3 is TGTGCCAGCAGCCAGACCCTGCGGGACGACACCACAGATACGCAGTATTTT. The variable domain in full, with the rest retrieved from reference TRBV28 and TRBJ2-3, is DVKVTQSSRYLVKRTGEKVFLECVQDMDHENMFWYRQDPGLGLRLIYFSYDVKMKEKGDIPEGYSVSREKKERFSLILESASTNQTSMYLCASSQTLRDDTTDTQYFGPGTRLTVL.

CDR3 in DNA: TGTGCTAGTGGTTTGGGGACAGGGGGAAACATTCAGTACTTC. Its translation: CASGLGTGGNIQYF. The J gene is TRBJ2-4, the V gene TRBV12-5; 10 bases line up with TRBD1. V lost 1 base, J lost 6 bases, and 0 bases stayed unmatched. The CDR3 totals 14 residues. Germline V gene data show CDR1 as LGHNT and CDR2 as FRNRAP.

The J gene is TRBJ1-1, the V gene TRBV6-5, with TRBD1 matching over 10 bases. The CDR3 totals 15 residues. After removal of 7 bases from V and 6 bases from J, the junction contained 11 bases not matched to a gene. Germline values: CDR1 MNHEY, CDR2 SVGAGI. This CDR3 is CASKNTGDRGAEAFF. The CDR3 nucleotides read TGTGCCAGCAAGAATACGGGGGACAGGGGCGCTGAAGCTTTCTTT.

The chain is built from TRBV18 and TRBJ1-1; D is undetermined. Germline lookup yields CDR1 KGHSH and CDR2 LQKENI. Between the trimmed V and J ends, which lost 6 bases and 4 bases, there was a span of 6 bases. The CDR3 extends over 11 amino acids. The CDR3 is CASSAGTEAFF. DNA of the CDR3: TGTGCCAGCTCGGCGGGCACTGAAGCTTTCTTT.

The V and J genes are TRBV10-1 and TRBJ1-2, with 8 bases identical to TRBD1. The length of the CDR3 is 15 residues. Germline CDR1 and CDR2: WNHNN and SYGVQD (reference sequence). The CDR3: CADAESRDRRGGYTF. The CDR3 nucleotides read TGCGCAGACGCGGAGTCACGGGACAGGCGGGGGGGCTACACCTTC.

This CDR3 is CASSRVDRTYEQYF. The CDR3 coding sequence is TGTGCCAGCAGTCGAGTCGACAGGACCTACGAGCAGTACTTC. The J gene is TRBJ2-7, the V gene TRBV27, with D perhaps TRBD1 (6 bases). Germline loops: CDR1 MNHEY, CDR2 SMNVEV (reference sequence). The CDR3 totals 14 residues. With 5 bases removed from V and 2 bases from J, the gap between germline ends came to 13 bases.

This sequence joins TRBV19 and TRBJ2-1; 7 bases fit TRBD2. CDR3 length equals 15 residues. Germline loops: CDR1 LNHDA, CDR2 SQIVND (reference sequence). Unmatched junction bases numbered 4, after V lost 1 base and J lost 4 bases. CDR3 in amino acids: CASSIALAEYNEQFF. The CDR3 nucleotides read TGTGCCAGTAGTATAGCCCTAGCGGAGTACAATGAGCAGTTCTTC.

The rearrangement joins TRBV5-1 to TRBJ2-7; 12 bases align to TRBD2. CDR1 SGHRS and CDR2 YFSETQ come from the germline V gene. J lost 3 bases, V lost 3 bases, and 10 bases had no gene match. The CDR3 loop spans 17 amino acids. The DNA of the CDR3 is TGCGCCAGCAGCTGGCGGACTAGCGGGGAGATCTACTACGAGCAGTACTTC. It yields the protein CASSWRTSGEIYYEQYF.

The rearrangement links TRBV7-3 to TRBJ2-2, with 10 positions matching TRBD2. Germline-derived CDR1 and CDR2 are SGHTA and FQGTGA. The V and J ends lost 2 bases and 4 bases, in that order; junction bases with no gene match: 4. This CDR3 region has 16 residues. The CDR3: CASSLGLADGTGELFF. DNA for the CDR3: TGTGCCAGCAGCTTAGGACTAGCGGATGGCACCGGGGAGCTGTTTTTT.

This rearrangement joins TRBV18 to TRBJ2-4; D uncertain. The CDR3 is 15 residues long. Looked up from germline, CDR1 is KGHSH and CDR2 is LQKENI. Trimming cost V 3 bases and J 8 bases, with 17 bases left between them. CDR3 sequence reads: CASSPQSAGQDIQYF. CDR3 DNA sequence: TGTGCCAGCTCACCTCAATCCGCAGGTCAGGACATTCAGTACTTC.

The gene calls are TRBV7-9 and TRBJ2-1, with a possible D match to TRBD1 (5 bases). The germline V gene has CDR1 SEHNR and CDR2 FQNEAQ (reference sequence). The CDR3 contains 15 residues. Between the trimmed V and J ends, which lost 4 bases and 8 bases, there was a span of 18 bases. The CDR3 here is CASSSLPLGVDEQFF. In nucleotides, the CDR3 is TGTGCCAGCAGCTCCCTCCCGCTAGGGGTCGATGAGCAGTTCTTC.

This chain connects TRBV5-1 to TRBJ2-3, with TRBD1 matching 7 bases. J gave up 3 bases and V 4 bases, and 11 bases lay outside the gene matches. The CDR3 has 16 amino acids. Germline CDR1 is SGHRS and CDR2 is YFSETQ. This chain's CDR3 is CASSPRMTGSTDTQYF. For the CDR3, the DNA is TGCGCCAGCAGCCCCCGAATGACAGGGTCTACAGATACGCAGTATTTT.

This clone was detected only a few times. This sample also contains other DNA sequences that code for the same CDR3. This chain connects TRBV6-4 to TRBJ2-1; tentatively, D is TRBD1 (6 bases). The CDR3 length is 14 residues. Trimming took 3 bases from V and 0 from J, leaving 6 bases between them. Germline lookup yields CDR1 MRHNA and CDR2 SNTAGT. The CDR3 region has the DNA TGTGCCAGCAGTGAAGGGGGCTCCTACAATGAGCAGTTCTTC. Residues: CASSEGGSYNEQFF.

This chain links TRBV12-5 with TRBJ2-1; 8 bases are a match to TRBD1. The CDR3 totals 15 residues. Germline CDR1 and CDR2: LGHNT and FRNRAP. With V trimmed by 2 bases and J by 7 bases, 7 bases remained unmatched. The CDR3 region is CASGLITGGLNEQFF. In nucleotides, the CDR3 is TGTGCTAGTGGTTTGATTACAGGGGGTTTGAATGAGCAGTTCTTC.

The rearrangement uses TRBV10-3 and TRBJ2-2; TRBD2 aligns across 10 bases. CDR1 is ENHRY and CDR2 is SYGVKD in the germline V gene. This CDR3 has 16 amino acids. V lost 10 bases, J lost 4 bases, and 12 bases stayed unmatched. CDR3 nucleotides: TGTGCCACTCGGACTAGCGGCGAGGGTGGCACCGGGGAGCTGTTTTTT. Encoded protein: CATRTSGEGGTGELFF.

The chain has TRBV5-1 and TRBJ2-5; 11 bases agree with TRBD2. From germline, CDR1 is SGHRS and CDR2 YFSETQ. The CDR3 covers 18 residues. The V gene end was trimmed by 0 bases and the J gene end by 2 bases; junction bases not matched to a gene: 9. CDR3 sequence: CASSLGPPLAGGQETQYF. CDR3 DNA sequence: TGCGCCAGCAGCTTGGGGCCACCTTTAGCGGGGGGGCAAGAGACCCAGTACTTC.

V gene TRBV5-1 combines with J gene TRBJ2-3, with 12 bases lining up with TRBD2. CDR3 length: 17 residues. CDR1 is SGHRS and CDR2 is YFSETQ in the germline V gene. With V trimmed by 0 bases and J by 2 bases, 4 bases remained unmatched. CDR3 residues: CASSLVTSGGPTDTQYF. The CDR3 nucleotides are TGCGCCAGCAGCTTGGTGACTAGCGGGGGACCCACAGATACGCAGTATTTT.

The sample holds one count of this clone. The chain couples TRBV9 to TRBJ2-7; 8 nucleotides agree with TRBD2. After removal of 0 bases from V and 1 base from J, the junction contained 3 bases not matched to a gene. This CDR3 has 15 residues. Germline loops: CDR1 SGDLS, CDR2 YYNGEE. The chain's CDR3 is CASSVGPSGSYEQYF. CDR3 DNA: TGTGCCAGCAGCGTAGGTCCTAGCGGGTCCTACGAGCAGTACTTC.

In this sample, this clone turned up a few times. The rearrangement uses TRBV7-8 and TRBJ2-4; maybe TRBD1 (6 bases). The CDR3 contains 14 residues. Trimming took 4 bases from V and 0 from J, leaving 7 bases between them. In germline, CDR1 is SGHVS, CDR2 FQNEAQ. CDR3 protein: CASSSRGAKNIQYF. The CDR3 nucleotides read TGTGCCAGCAGCTCCAGGGGAGCCAAAAACATTCAGTACTTC. Filled out from reference TRBV7-8 and TRBJ2-4, the complete variable domain reads GAGVSQSPRYKVAKRGQDVALRCDPISGHVSLFWYQQALGQGPEFLTYFQNEAQLDKSGLPSDRFFAERPEGSVSTLKIQRTQQEDSAVYLCASSSRGAKNIQYFGAGTRLSVL.

This chain joins TRBV7-9 and TRBJ2-7; D gene unclear. Germline CDR1 SEHNR, CDR2 FQNEAQ (reference sequence). The V gene lost 3 bases and the J gene lost 5 bases, with 20 bases spanning the gap. The CDR3 is made up of 16 amino acids. In nucleotides, the CDR3 is TGTGCCAGCAGCTTCGTAGTTGGAATAGACAAAGACGAGCAGTACTTC. Its translation: CASSFVVGIDKDEQYF.

This chain uses TRBV19 with TRBJ2-7; no clear D gene. CDR3 length: 13 residues. CDR1 is LNHDA, CDR2 SQIVND, per germline (reference sequence). The V gene lost 6 bases and the J gene lost 1 base, with 10 bases spanning the gap. CDR3 nucleotides: TGTGCCAGTAGCTTTACTGGTTCCTACGAGCAGTACTTC. Translating it yields CASSFTGSYEQYF.

J is TRBJ2-2 and V is TRBV15; weak D call: TRBD2 (5 bases). V lost 3 bases and J lost 7, with 9 bases in between. Germline assignment: CDR1 LNHNV and CDR2 YYDKDF (reference sequence). The CDR3 spans 13 residues. CDR3 protein: CATSRAGNGELFF. CDR3 sequence (DNA): TGTGCCACCAGCAGGGCCGGGAACGGGGAGCTGTTTTTT.

CDR3 sequence: CASSSAGIVYGYTF. CDR3 nucleotide sequence: TGTGCCAGCAGCTCCGCCGGGATAGTCTATGGCTACACCTTC. The chain combines TRBV11-2 with TRBJ1-2; D is undetermined. The V end lost 4 bases, the J end lost 4 bases, and 13 bases lay between the germline ends. The CDR3 sequence is 14 residues long. Germline loops: CDR1 SGHAT, CDR2 FQNNGV. Full variable domain (missing parts from reference TRBV11-2 and TRBJ1-2): EAGVAQSPRYKIIEKRQSVAFWCNPISGHATLYWYQQILGQGPKLLIQFQNNGVVDDSQLPKDRFSAERLKGVDSTLKIQPAKLEDSAVYLCASSSAGIVYGYTFGSGTRLTVV.

The chain uses TRBV7-3 and TRBJ2-2; D call uncertain. Trimming pared 4 bases from V and 5 bases from J, leaving 2 bases between. The germline gives CDR1 SGHTA, CDR2 FQGTGA. The CDR3 loop spans 11 amino acids. As DNA, the CDR3 is TGTGCCAGCAGCTCTACCGGGGAGCTGTTTTTT. Translated, it gives CASSSTGELFF.